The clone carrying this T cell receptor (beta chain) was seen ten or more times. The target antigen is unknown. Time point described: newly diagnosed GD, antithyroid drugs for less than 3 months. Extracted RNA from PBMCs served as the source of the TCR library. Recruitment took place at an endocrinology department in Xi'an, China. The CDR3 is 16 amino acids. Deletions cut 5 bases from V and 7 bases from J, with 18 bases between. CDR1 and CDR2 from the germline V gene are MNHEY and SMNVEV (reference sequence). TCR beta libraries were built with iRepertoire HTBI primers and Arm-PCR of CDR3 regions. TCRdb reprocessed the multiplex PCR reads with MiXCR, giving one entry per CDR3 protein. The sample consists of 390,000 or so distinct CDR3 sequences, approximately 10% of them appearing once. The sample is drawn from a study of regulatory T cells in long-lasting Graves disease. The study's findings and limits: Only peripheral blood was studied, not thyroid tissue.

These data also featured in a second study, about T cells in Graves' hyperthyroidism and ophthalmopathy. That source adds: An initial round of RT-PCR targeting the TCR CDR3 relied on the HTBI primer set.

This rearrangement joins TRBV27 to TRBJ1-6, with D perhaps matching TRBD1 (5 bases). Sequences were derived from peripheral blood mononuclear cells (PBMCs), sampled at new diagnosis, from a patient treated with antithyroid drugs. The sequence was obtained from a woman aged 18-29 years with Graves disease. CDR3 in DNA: TGTGCCAGCAGTGGGCCCTGGGGCCGACCAAATTCACCCCTCCACTTT. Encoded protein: CASSGPWGRPNSPLHF.